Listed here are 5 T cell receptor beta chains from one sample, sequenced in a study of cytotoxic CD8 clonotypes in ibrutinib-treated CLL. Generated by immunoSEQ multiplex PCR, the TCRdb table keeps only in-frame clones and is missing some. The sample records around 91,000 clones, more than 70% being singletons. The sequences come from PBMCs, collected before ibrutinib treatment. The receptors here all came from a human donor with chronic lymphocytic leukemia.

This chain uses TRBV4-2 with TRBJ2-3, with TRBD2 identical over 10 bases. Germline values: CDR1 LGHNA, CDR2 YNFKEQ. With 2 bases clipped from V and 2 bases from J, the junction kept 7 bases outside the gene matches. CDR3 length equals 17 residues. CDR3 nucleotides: TGTGCCAGCAGCCAAACAACCGGGACTAGCGACACAGATACGCAGTATTTT. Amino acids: CASSQTTGTSDTDTQYF.

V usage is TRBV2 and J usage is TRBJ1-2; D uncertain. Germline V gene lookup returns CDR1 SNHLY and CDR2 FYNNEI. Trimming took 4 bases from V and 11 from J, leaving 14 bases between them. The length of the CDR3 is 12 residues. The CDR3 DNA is TGTGCCAGCAGTGGAGTAACACCGCTGTACACCTTC. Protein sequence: CASSGVTPLYTF.

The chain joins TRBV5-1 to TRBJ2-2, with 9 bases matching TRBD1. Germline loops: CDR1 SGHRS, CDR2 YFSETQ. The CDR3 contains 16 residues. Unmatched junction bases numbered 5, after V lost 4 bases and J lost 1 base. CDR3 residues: CASSLEGQGNTGELFF. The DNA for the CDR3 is TGCGCCAGCAGCCTCGAGGGACAGGGGAACACCGGGGAGCTGTTTTTT.

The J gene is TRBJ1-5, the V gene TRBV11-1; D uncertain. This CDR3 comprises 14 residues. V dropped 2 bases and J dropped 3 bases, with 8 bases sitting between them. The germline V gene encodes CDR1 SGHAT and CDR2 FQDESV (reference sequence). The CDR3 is CASSLSGPNQPQHF. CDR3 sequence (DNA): TGTGCCAGCAGCTTATCCGGGCCCAATCAGCCCCAGCATTTT.

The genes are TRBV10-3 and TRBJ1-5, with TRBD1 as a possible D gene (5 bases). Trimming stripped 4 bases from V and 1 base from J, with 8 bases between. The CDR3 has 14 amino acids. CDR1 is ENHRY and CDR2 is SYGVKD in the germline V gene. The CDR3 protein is CAISARQSNQPQHF. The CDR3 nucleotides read TGTGCCATCAGTGCTAGACAGAGCAATCAGCCCCAGCATTTT.